A single sample is the source of the 13 T cell receptor beta chains below, sequenced in a study of blood T cell repertoires in COVID-19. Profiled with immunoSEQ multiplex PCR; TCRdb holds only in-frame clones, not every one. The table has about 140,000 clones, approximately 80% seen once. Sequenced sample: peripheral blood. These receptors all stem from a human donor in a cohort sampled during active COVID-19.

V usage is TRBV7-9 and J usage is TRBJ2-5; the match to TRBD1 covers 9 bases. V shed 5 bases and J 5 bases; nucleotides not matched to a gene: 6. The CDR3 has 14 residues. CDR1 and CDR2 (germline): SEHNR, FQNEAQ (reference sequence). The CDR3, as DNA: TGTGCCAGCAGCCGGGGACAGGGAGGTGAGACCCAGTACTTC. As protein: CASSRGQGGETQYF.

This chain joins TRBV29-1 and TRBJ2-3; 15 bases are shared with TRBD2. V lost 4 bases to trimming and J lost 6 bases; unmatched junction nucleotides: 5. The CDR3 runs to 15 residues. Germline CDR1 reads SQVTM; CDR2 reads ANQGSEA. The CDR3: CSVVGLAGGPDTQYF. CDR3 nucleotide sequence: TGCAGCGTTGTAGGACTAGCGGGAGGGCCGGATACGCAGTATTTT.

This clone was seen only a few times. V gene TRBV7-2 combines with J gene TRBJ2-7; 7 positions agree with TRBD1. V lost 1 base and J lost 4; bases outside the gene matches: 4. CDR1 is SGHTA, CDR2 FQGNSA, per germline. CDR3 length: 14 residues. The CDR3 loop is CASSLVQGPYEQYF. The CDR3 nucleotides read TGTGCCAGCAGCTTAGTACAGGGGCCTTACGAGCAGTACTTC. The entire variable domain, with the rest obtained from reference TRBV7-2 and TRBJ2-7, is as follows: GAGVSQSPSNKVTEKGKDVELRCDPISGHTALYWYRQSLGQGLEFLIYFQGNSAPDKSGLPSDRFSAERTGGSVSTLTIQRTQQEDSAVYLCASSLVQGPYEQYFGPGTRLTVT.

The genes are TRBV6-2 or TRBV6-3 and TRBJ2-7, with 7 bases that match TRBD1. The germline V gene has CDR1 MNHEY and CDR2 SVGEGT. The J segment lost 6 bases and the V segment lost 6 bases, leaving 14 bases of the junction unmatched. This CDR3 is 15 amino acids long. Here the CDR3 reads CASSSRDRPLLEQYF. CDR3 DNA sequence: TGTGCCAGCAGCAGCCGGGACAGACCTCTCCTCGAGCAGTACTTC.

The V and J genes are TRBV11-2 and TRBJ1-1, with 10 positions matching TRBD1. This CDR3 contains 13 residues. V trimming: 5 bases; J trimming: 5 bases; junction bases outside the gene matches: 2. CDR1 is SGHAT and CDR2 is FQNNGV in the germline V gene. The chain's CDR3 is CASSRGQGTEAFF. The CDR3 DNA sequence: TGTGCCAGCAGCAGGGGACAGGGGACTGAAGCTTTCTTT.

This clone was observed a few times. V is TRBV5-4 and J is TRBJ2-2; 10 positions match TRBD2. Per the germline V gene, CDR1 is SGHNT and CDR2 is YYREEE (reference sequence). The CDR3 runs 16 residues. V shed 1 base and J 4 bases; nucleotides not matched to a gene: 4. As DNA, the CDR3 is TGTGCCAGCAGCTTGACTAGCGGGATGTCCACCGGGGAGCTGTTTTTT. Translating gives CASSLTSGMSTGELFF.

The chain couples TRBV7-8 to TRBJ2-2; 7 bases map to TRBD1. The CDR3 consists of 17 residues. CDR1 is SGHVS, CDR2 FQNEAQ, per germline. V lost 2 bases and J lost 6; bases outside the gene matches: 12. The DNA for the CDR3 is TGTGCCAGCAGCTTAAGGGGGCCCGTGGGGTACCCCGGGGAGCTGTTTTTT. Its translation: CASSLRGPVGYPGELFF.

This CDR3 is CASSPVPGLAGSGEQFF. CDR3 DNA: TGTGCCAGCAGCCCTGTACCGGGACTAGCGGGATCGGGTGAGCAGTTCTTC. J is TRBJ2-1 and V is TRBV14, with 13 bases aligning to TRBD2. The V gene end was trimmed by 4 bases and the J gene end by 9 bases; junction bases not matched to a gene: 12. The germline V gene has CDR1 SGHDN and CDR2 FVKESK. This CDR3 is built from 17 residues.

The CDR3 bases are TGTGCCAGCAGACTCTCCGGGACTAGAGCCTACGAGCAGTACTTC. Amino acids: CASRLSGTRAYEQYF. The chain has TRBV28 and TRBJ2-7; 8 bases are shared with TRBD2. With 6 bases clipped from V and 2 bases from J, the junction kept 9 bases outside the gene matches. There are 15 residues in the CDR3. Per germline, CDR1 MDHEN and CDR2 SYDVKM. Together with reference TRBV28 and TRBJ2-7, the CDR3 gives the full variable domain: DVKVTQSSRYLVKRTGEKVFLECVQDMDHENMFWYRQDPGLGLRLIYFSYDVKMKEKGDIPEGYSVSREKKERFSLILESASTNQTSMYLCASRLSGTRAYEQYFGPGTRLTVT.

J is TRBJ2-7 and V is TRBV7-9; D possibly corresponds to TRBD2 (6 bases). Germline CDR1 reads SEHNR; CDR2 reads FQNEAQ (reference sequence). Deletions cut 1 base from V and 4 bases from J, with 11 bases between. CDR3 length: 14 amino acids. The DNA for the CDR3 is TGTGCCAGCAGCTTAGATGTTAGCGGTTACGAGCAGTACTTC. This encodes CASSLDVSGYEQYF.

The chain combines TRBV18 with TRBJ2-7; D is undetermined. Germline CDR1 is KGHSH and CDR2 is LQKENI. The CDR3 contains 13 residues. Trimming shortened V by 3 bases and J by 2 bases, and 8 bases separated the two germline ends. As DNA, the CDR3 is TGTGCCAGCTCACCTGCTACGACCTACGAGCAGTACTTC. Translating it yields CASSPATTYEQYF. Complete variable domain (other parts from reference TRBV18 and TRBJ2-7): NAGVMQNPRHLVRRRGQEARLRCSPMKGHSHVYWYRQLPEEGLKFMVYLQKENIIDESGMPKERFSAEFPKEGPSILRIQQVVRGDSAAYFCASSPATTYEQYFGPGTRLTVT.

The chain joins TRBV7-8 to TRBJ2-3, with 7 bases fitting TRBD2. Germline CDR1 and CDR2: SGHVS and FQNEAQ. This CDR3 spans 17 amino acids. V trimming: 5 bases; J trimming: 2 bases; junction bases outside the gene matches: 13. DNA for the CDR3: TGTGCCAGCAGCCCCAAAACCGGGAGCGGGGCCACAGATACGCAGTATTTT. Translation gives CASSPKTGSGATDTQYF.

V and J are TRBV10-3 and TRBJ2-7; 7 bases are a match to TRBD1. V lost 6 bases, J lost 4 bases, and 12 bases stayed unmatched. The CDR3 is 15 residues long. The V gene's germline CDR1 is ENHRY and CDR2 SYGVKD. CDR3 DNA: TGTGCCATCAGCCACAGGGGAGATGGAGCTTACGAGCAGTACTTC. Protein sequence: CAISHRGDGAYEQYF.